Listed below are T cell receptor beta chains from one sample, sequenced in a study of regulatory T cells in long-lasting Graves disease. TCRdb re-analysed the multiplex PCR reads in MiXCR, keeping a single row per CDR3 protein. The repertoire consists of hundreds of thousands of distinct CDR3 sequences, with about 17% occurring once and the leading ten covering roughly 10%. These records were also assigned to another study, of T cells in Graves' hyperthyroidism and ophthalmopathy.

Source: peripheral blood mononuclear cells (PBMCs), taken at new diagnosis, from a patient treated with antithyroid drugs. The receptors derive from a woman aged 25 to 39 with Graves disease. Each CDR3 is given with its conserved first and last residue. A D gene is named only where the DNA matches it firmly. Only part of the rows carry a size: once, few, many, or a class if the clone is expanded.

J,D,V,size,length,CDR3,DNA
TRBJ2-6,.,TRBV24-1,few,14,CATLDVSGANVLTF,TGTGCCACTCTCGACGTCTCTGGGGCCAACGTCCTGACTTTC
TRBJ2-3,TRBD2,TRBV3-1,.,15,CASSQVGLATDTQYF,TGTGCCAGCAGCCAAGTGGGACTAGCGACAGATACGCAGTATTTT
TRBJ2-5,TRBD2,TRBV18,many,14,CASSPAGGRETQYF,TGTGCCAGCTCACCAGCGGGAGGTAGAGAGACCCAGTACTTC
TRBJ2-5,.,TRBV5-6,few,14,CASSLQPTQETQYF,TGTGCCAGCAGCTTGCAGCCGACTCAAGAGACCCAGTACTTC
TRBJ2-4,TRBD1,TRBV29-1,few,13,CSVEEDNRGIQYF,TGCAGCGTTGAAGAAGATAACAGGGGAATTCAGTACTTC
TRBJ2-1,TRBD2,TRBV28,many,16,CASSTGLAGPVNEQFF,TGTGCCAGCAGCACCGGACTAGCGGGACCGGTGAATGAGCAGTTCTTC
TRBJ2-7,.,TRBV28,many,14,CASSLEGGFDEQYF,TGTGCCAGCAGTTTAGAAGGGGGTTTCGACGAGCAGTACTTC
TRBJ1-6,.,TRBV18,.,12,CASSPANSPLHF,TGTGCCAGCTCACCAGCAAATTCACCCCTCCACTTT
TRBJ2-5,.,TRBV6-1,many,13,CASTRTRRETQYF,TGTGCCAGCACCCGAACACGGCGAGAGACCCAGTACTTC
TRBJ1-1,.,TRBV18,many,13,CASSPLQNTEAFF,TGTGCCAGCTCACCACTCCAGAACACTGAAGCTTTCTTT
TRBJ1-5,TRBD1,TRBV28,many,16,CASSWGTGRWGQPQHF,TGTGCCAGCAGCTGGGGGACAGGGAGGTGGGGACAGCCCCAGCATTTT
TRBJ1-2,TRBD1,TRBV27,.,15,CASHSRDRGFEGYTF,TGTGCCAGCCACTCCCGGGACAGGGGGTTCGAGGGCTACACCTTC
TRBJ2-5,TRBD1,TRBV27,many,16,CASSRTPGQLQETQYF,TGTGCCAGCAGCCGTACTCCGGGACAGCTACAAGAGACCCAGTACTTC
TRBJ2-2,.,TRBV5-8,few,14,CASSESLLPGELFF,TGTGCCAGCAGCGAGTCGTTGTTACCCGGGGAGCTGTTTTTT
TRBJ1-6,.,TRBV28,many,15,CASSLASGAGRPLHF,TGTGCCAGCAGTTTAGCCTCAGGGGCGGGACGGCCCCTCCACTTT
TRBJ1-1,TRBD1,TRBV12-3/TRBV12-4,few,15,CASSRPGQTNTEAFF,TGTGCCAGCAGTCGGCCGGGACAGACGAACACTGAAGCTTTCTTT
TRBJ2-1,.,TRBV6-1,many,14,CASRRMRDWNEQFF,TGTGCCAGCAGACGGATGAGAGATTGGAATGAGCAGTTCTTC
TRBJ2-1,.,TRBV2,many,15,CASSAIRGSYNEQFF,TGTGCCAGCAGCGCCATCAGGGGCTCCTACAATGAGCAGTTCTTC
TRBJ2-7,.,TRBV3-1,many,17,CASSQDSLRNRYHEQYF,TGTGCCAGCAGCCAAGACAGTCTAAGGAACCGGTACCACGAGCAGTACTTC
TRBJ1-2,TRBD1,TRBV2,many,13,CASSDWTGTSSTF,TGTGCCAGCAGTGATTGGACAGGCACCAGCAGCACCTTC
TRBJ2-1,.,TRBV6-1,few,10,CATEGNEQFF,TGCGCTACAGAGGGCAATGAGCAGTTCTTC
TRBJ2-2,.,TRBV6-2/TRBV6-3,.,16,CASTGIGTTNTGELFF,TGTGCCAGCACCGGGATAGGGACAACGAACACCGGGGAGCTGTTTTTT
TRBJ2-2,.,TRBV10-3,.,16,CAISGGGGRNSGELFF,TGTGCCATCAGTGGAGGGGGCGGGAGAAACAGCGGGGAGCTGTTTTTT
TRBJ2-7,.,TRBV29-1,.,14,CSASPTSQDYEQYF,TGCAGCGCTAGTCCAACCTCCCAAGACTACGAGCAGTACTTC
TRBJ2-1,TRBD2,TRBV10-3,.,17,CATRGGAGDHRSDEQFF,TGTGCCACCCGCGGTGGGGCGGGAGACCACCGGTCGGATGAGCAGTTCTTC
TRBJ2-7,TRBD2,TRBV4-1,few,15,CASSQRTSGSSRQYF,TGTGCCAGCAGCCAAAGGACTAGCGGGAGTTCCCGGCAGTACTTC
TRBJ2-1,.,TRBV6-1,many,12,CASSEARNEQFF,TGTGCCAGCAGTGAAGCCAGGAATGAGCAGTTCTTC
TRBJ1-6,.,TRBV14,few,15,CASSQAMGGNSPLHF,TGTGCCAGCAGCCAAGCAATGGGCGGGAATTCACCCCTCCACTTT
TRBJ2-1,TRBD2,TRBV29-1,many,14,CSARLAGEYNEQFF,TGCAGCGCACGACTAGCGGGAGAGTATAATGAGCAGTTCTTC
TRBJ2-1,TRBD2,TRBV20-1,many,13,CSAFSGLANEQFF,TGCAGTGCCTTCTCGGGACTAGCAAATGAGCAGTTCTTC
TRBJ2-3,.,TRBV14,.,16,CASSQRGRRGTDTQYF,TGTGCCAGCAGCCAAAGAGGGCGGAGGGGGACAGATACGCAGTATTTT
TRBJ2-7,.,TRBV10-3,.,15,CAISVRRGESYEQYF,TGTGCCATCAGTGTCCGCCGTGGGGAAAGCTACGAGCAGTACTTC
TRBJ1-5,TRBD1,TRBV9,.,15,CASSVGGNRGQPQHF,TGTGCCAGCAGCGTAGGGGGTAACAGGGGCCAGCCCCAGCATTTT
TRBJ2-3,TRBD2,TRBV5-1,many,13,CASSLLLGTSPYF,TGCGCCAGCAGCTTACTACTGGGGACTAGTCCGTATTTT
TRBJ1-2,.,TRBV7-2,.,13,CASSLPAPAGYTF,TGTGCCAGCAGCTTACCTGCGCCGGCTGGCTACACCTTC
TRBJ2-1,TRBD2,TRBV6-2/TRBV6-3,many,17,CASSPSLAGALGGEQFF,TGTGCCAGCAGCCCTAGCCTAGCGGGAGCGCTGGGTGGTGAGCAGTTCTTC
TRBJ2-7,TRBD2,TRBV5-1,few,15,CASSFSGSPTYEQYF,TGCGCCAGCAGCTTTAGCGGGAGTCCCACCTACGAGCAGTACTTC
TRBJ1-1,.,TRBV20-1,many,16,CSARAFTGGRETEAFF,TGCAGTGCTAGAGCCTTTACGGGGGGGAGGGAAACTGAAGCTTTCTTT
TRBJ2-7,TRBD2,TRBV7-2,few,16,CASSLETLAGGPGKYF,TGTGCCAGCAGCTTGGAGACCCTAGCGGGAGGGCCTGGCAAGTACTTC
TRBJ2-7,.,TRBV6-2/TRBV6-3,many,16,CASSYNRERIPHEQYF,TGTGCCAGCAGTTACAACCGGGAGCGAATTCCCCACGAGCAGTACTTC
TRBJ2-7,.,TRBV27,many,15,CASSLLGEATYEQYF,TGTGCCAGCAGTTTGTTGGGGGAGGCTACCTACGAGCAGTACTTC
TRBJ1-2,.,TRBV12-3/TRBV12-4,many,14,CASSLGGWLHGYTF,TGTGCCAGCAGCCTTGGGGGCTGGCTCCATGGCTACACCTTC
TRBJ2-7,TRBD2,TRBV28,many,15,CASSSTSVGHYEQYF,TGTGCCAGCAGTTCGACTAGCGTGGGCCACTACGAGCAGTACTTC
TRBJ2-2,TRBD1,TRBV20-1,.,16,CSARGTGARNTGELFF,TGCAGTGCTAGGGGGACAGGGGCCCGAAACACCGGGGAGCTGTTTTTT
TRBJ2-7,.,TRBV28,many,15,CASNIGQLNIYEQYF,TGTGCCAGCAACATAGGACAGTTGAACATCTACGAGCAGTACTTC
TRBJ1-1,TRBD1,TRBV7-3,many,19,CASSFYLGGQGGLNTEAFF,TGTGCCAGCAGCTTCTATTTGGGAGGACAGGGAGGTCTGAACACTGAAGCTTTCTTT
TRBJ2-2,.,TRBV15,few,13,CATSNRVVGELFF,TGTGCCACCAGCAATCGGGTCGTCGGGGAGCTGTTTTTT
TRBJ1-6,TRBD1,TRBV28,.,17,CASSLGQGLGPYSPLHF,TGTGCCAGCAGTCTGGGACAGGGGCTTGGTCCCTATTCACCCCTCCACTTT
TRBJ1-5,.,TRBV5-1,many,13,CASSLDVNQPQHF,TGCGCCAGCAGCTTGGACGTAAATCAGCCCCAGCATTTT
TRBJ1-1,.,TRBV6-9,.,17,CACSYSVRDRKNTEAFF,TGTGCCTGCAGTTACTCAGTTAGAGACAGGAAGAACACTGAAGCTTTCTTT
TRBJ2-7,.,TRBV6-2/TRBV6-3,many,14,CASRQGWGSYEQYF,TGTGCCAGCAGACAGGGTTGGGGATCCTACGAGCAGTACTTC
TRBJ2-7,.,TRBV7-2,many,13,CASGVSRNYEQYF,TGTGCCAGCGGAGTTTCCCGAAACTACGAGCAGTACTTC
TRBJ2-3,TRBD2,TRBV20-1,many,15,CSARAPASGSGTQYF,TGCAGTGCTAGAGCCCCGGCTAGCGGGAGTGGTACGCAGTATTTT